These T cell receptor beta chains were read from a single sample in a study of CD8 T cells in Susac syndrome. A single record per CDR3 protein comes from TCRdb applying MiXCR to the immunoSEQ multiplex PCR reads. Here the sample spans roughly 200,000 distinct CDR3 sequences, 94% being singletons. Material: CD4+ T cells from PBMCs. Every receptor here comes from a human donor with Susac syndrome. CDR3s leave out the opening cysteine and the closing phenylalanine or tryptophan. The order of the fields is V gene, J gene, D gene, CDR3 protein. A D gene is named only where the DNA matches it firmly.

v_call: TRBV29-1; j_call: TRBJ1-2; d_call: .; cdr3_aa: SVQHYYGYT
v_call: TRBV20-1; j_call: TRBJ1-1; d_call: TRBD1; cdr3_aa: SASGQGVNTEAF
v_call: TRBV20-1; j_call: TRBJ2-5; d_call: TRBD1; cdr3_aa: SAMAGGQETQY
v_call: TRBV30; j_call: TRBJ2-3; d_call: .; cdr3_aa: AWIVDTQY
v_call: TRBV4-3; j_call: TRBJ2-7; d_call: .; cdr3_aa: ASSQDVGYEQY
v_call: TRBV4-2; j_call: TRBJ2-2; d_call: .; cdr3_aa: ASSRIGLYNTGELF
v_call: TRBV20-1; j_call: TRBJ2-5; d_call: TRBD1; cdr3_aa: SAQTGGAETQY
v_call: TRBV29-1; j_call: TRBJ2-3; d_call: TRBD1; cdr3_aa: SVERGTDTDTQY
v_call: TRBV7-6; j_call: TRBJ2-3; d_call: TRBD2; cdr3_aa: ASSTPNASGGAPLTDTQY
v_call: TRBV4-1; j_call: TRBJ2-1; d_call: TRBD1; cdr3_aa: ASSPQRDRVYNEQF
v_call: TRBV5-1; j_call: TRBJ1-1; d_call: .; cdr3_aa: ASSKGPTNTEAF
v_call: TRBV4-3; j_call: TRBJ1-1; d_call: .; cdr3_aa: ASSQNAHRPNTEAF
v_call: TRBV19; j_call: TRBJ2-1; d_call: TRBD1; cdr3_aa: ASSVLSGTGYVNEQF
v_call: TRBV4-1; j_call: TRBJ2-1; d_call: TRBD2; cdr3_aa: ASSQVAGTSGYNEQF
v_call: TRBV7-2; j_call: TRBJ2-5; d_call: .; cdr3_aa: ASSFGFSETQY
v_call: TRBV5-6; j_call: TRBJ2-2; d_call: TRBD2; cdr3_aa: ASTLPGGGYTGELF
v_call: TRBV3-1; j_call: TRBJ2-1; d_call: .; cdr3_aa: ASSQGEARPV
v_call: TRBV9; j_call: TRBJ2-5; d_call: TRBD1; cdr3_aa: ASSPRAGGRKTQY
v_call: TRBV5-1; j_call: TRBJ2-1; d_call: .; cdr3_aa: ASSLAANDNEQF
v_call: TRBV9; j_call: TRBJ2-1; d_call: TRBD2; cdr3_aa: ASTALLAGGEQF
v_call: TRBV7-6; j_call: TRBJ1-4; d_call: .; cdr3_aa: ASSSSLIVFNEKLF
v_call: TRBV10-3; j_call: TRBJ1-1; d_call: TRBD1; cdr3_aa: AIRDGTVNTEAF